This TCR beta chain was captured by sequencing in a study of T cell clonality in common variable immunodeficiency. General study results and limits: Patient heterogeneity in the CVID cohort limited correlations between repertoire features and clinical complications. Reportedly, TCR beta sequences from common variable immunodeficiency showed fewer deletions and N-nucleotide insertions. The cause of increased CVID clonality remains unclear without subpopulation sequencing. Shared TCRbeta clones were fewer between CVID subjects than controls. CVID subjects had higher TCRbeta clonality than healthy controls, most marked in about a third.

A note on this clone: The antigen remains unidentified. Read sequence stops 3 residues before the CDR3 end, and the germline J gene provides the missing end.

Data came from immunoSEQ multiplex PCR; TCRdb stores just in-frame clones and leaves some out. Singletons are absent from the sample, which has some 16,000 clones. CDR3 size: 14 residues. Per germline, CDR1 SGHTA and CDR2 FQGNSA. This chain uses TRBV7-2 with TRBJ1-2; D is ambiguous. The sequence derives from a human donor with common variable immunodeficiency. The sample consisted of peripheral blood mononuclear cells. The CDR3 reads CASSLDGFQGGYTF. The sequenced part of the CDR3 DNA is TGTGCCAGCAGCTTAGACGGGTTTCAAGGAGGC.